The rows below give T cell receptor beta chains drawn from one sample of a study of blood T cell repertoires in COVID-19. Assay used: immunoSEQ multiplex PCR; TCRdb lists only in-frame clones, some missing. This sample has some 200,000 clones, with 80% to 90% found just once. Material: PBMCs or T cells enriched from blood (not recorded which). These receptors all come from a woman aged 18-29 years who had recovered from COVID-19. The conserved cysteine and the conserved F or W are not part of the CDR3 here. Each record gives: CDR3 protein, J gene, CDR3 length, V gene, clone size. A clone size is listed for some rows: how often the clone was seen (once, few, many), or a class if it is expanded.

CDR3aa: ASSKGTGSEKLF
j_gene: TRBJ1-4
len: 12
v_gene: TRBV3-1/TRBV3-2
abundance: .

CDR3aa: ASSLGTDTQY
j_gene: TRBJ2-3
len: 10
v_gene: TRBV11-2
abundance: .

CDR3aa: ASSTPGTGTYNEQF
j_gene: TRBJ2-1
len: 14
v_gene: TRBV11-1
abundance: .

CDR3aa: ASSPDRGEKLF
j_gene: TRBJ1-4
len: 11
v_gene: TRBV19
abundance: once

CDR3aa: ASSQARGAPSGANVLT
j_gene: TRBJ2-6
len: 16
v_gene: TRBV7-9
abundance: .

CDR3aa: ASSSGTAIEAF
j_gene: TRBJ1-1
len: 11
v_gene: TRBV12-3/TRBV12-4
abundance: .

CDR3aa: AISESSGVYNEQF
j_gene: TRBJ2-1
len: 13
v_gene: TRBV10-3
abundance: .

CDR3aa: ASSQPQGNNYGYT
j_gene: TRBJ1-2
len: 13
v_gene: TRBV3-1/TRBV3-2
abundance: .

CDR3aa: ASSQEGRLFGYT
j_gene: TRBJ1-2
len: 12
v_gene: TRBV14
abundance: .

CDR3aa: ASATGTENSPLH
j_gene: TRBJ1-6
len: 12
v_gene: TRBV5-1
abundance: .

CDR3aa: ASSPGTGTQAF
j_gene: TRBJ1-1
len: 11
v_gene: TRBV12-3/TRBV12-4
abundance: .

CDR3aa: AISEWGQSNEQF
j_gene: TRBJ2-1
len: 12
v_gene: TRBV10-3
abundance: .

CDR3aa: SVEGQNNEQF
j_gene: TRBJ2-1
len: 10
v_gene: TRBV29-1
abundance: .

CDR3aa: ASNSAGGYGYT
j_gene: TRBJ1-2
len: 11
v_gene: TRBV2
abundance: .

CDR3aa: ASSQEREREKLF
j_gene: TRBJ1-4
len: 12
v_gene: TRBV3-1/TRBV3-2
abundance: .

CDR3aa: ASSLLGGNGGYT
j_gene: TRBJ1-2
len: 12
v_gene: TRBV27
abundance: .

CDR3aa: ASSPRGHNYGYT
j_gene: TRBJ1-2
len: 12
v_gene: TRBV10-1
abundance: .

CDR3aa: ATSEDRGGEQY
j_gene: TRBJ2-7
len: 11
v_gene: TRBV24-1
abundance: .

CDR3aa: ASSSGGGTNYGYT
j_gene: TRBJ1-2
len: 13
v_gene: TRBV5-5
abundance: .

CDR3aa: ASSQTEGNYGYT
j_gene: TRBJ1-2
len: 12
v_gene: TRBV3-1/TRBV3-2
abundance: .

CDR3aa: ASSPGQGAIDGYT
j_gene: TRBJ1-2
len: 13
v_gene: TRBV4-1
abundance: .

CDR3aa: ASRGQGNSPLH
j_gene: TRBJ1-6
len: 11
v_gene: TRBV5-1
abundance: .

CDR3aa: ASSIVLANTGELF
j_gene: TRBJ2-2
len: 13
v_gene: TRBV19
abundance: .

CDR3aa: ASSYAGRGGFAEQF
j_gene: TRBJ2-1
len: 14
v_gene: TRBV6-5
abundance: .

CDR3aa: ATSDLTGGKAGELF
j_gene: TRBJ2-2
len: 14
v_gene: TRBV24-1
abundance: .

CDR3aa: ASRQGGASGANVLT
j_gene: TRBJ2-6
len: 14
v_gene: TRBV5-1
abundance: .

CDR3aa: ASWEVTSGGNNTGELF
j_gene: TRBJ2-2
len: 16
v_gene: TRBV10-1
abundance: .

CDR3aa: ASSFLGPDRLNTEAF
j_gene: TRBJ1-1
len: 15
v_gene: TRBV28
abundance: .

CDR3aa: ASSHLITGTSGDYEQY
j_gene: TRBJ2-7
len: 16
v_gene: TRBV4-1
abundance: .

CDR3aa: ASSTYRTSFYEQY
j_gene: TRBJ2-7
len: 13
v_gene: TRBV6-5
abundance: .

CDR3aa: AIKGAAYNEQF
j_gene: TRBJ2-1
len: 11
v_gene: TRBV2
abundance: .

CDR3aa: ASRIQQNTEAF
j_gene: TRBJ1-1
len: 11
v_gene: TRBV27
abundance: .

CDR3aa: ASSFGTLGYT
j_gene: TRBJ1-2
len: 10
v_gene: TRBV12-3/TRBV12-4
abundance: .

CDR3aa: ASGLGTGNSGNTIY
j_gene: TRBJ1-3
len: 14
v_gene: TRBV2
abundance: .

CDR3aa: ASSLTGQGNNYGYT
j_gene: TRBJ1-2
len: 14
v_gene: TRBV6-5
abundance: .

CDR3aa: ASSPPDRYGYT
j_gene: TRBJ1-2
len: 11
v_gene: TRBV5-4
abundance: .

CDR3aa: ASSEQGHEAQY
j_gene: TRBJ2-3
len: 11
v_gene: TRBV6-1
abundance: .

CDR3aa: ASSPQGAGIREKLF
j_gene: TRBJ1-4
len: 14
v_gene: TRBV3-1/TRBV3-2
abundance: .

CDR3aa: ASSQDVSGVGANVLT
j_gene: TRBJ2-6
len: 15
v_gene: TRBV4-2
abundance: .

CDR3aa: ASRNREPNSPLH
j_gene: TRBJ1-6
len: 12
v_gene: TRBV19
abundance: once